The 7 T cell receptor beta chains below all came from one sample that was sequenced in a study of CD8 T cells in Susac syndrome. The authors reverse transcribed roughly 0.45 to 1 ug RNA with random hexamers. MiXCR, run by TCRdb on the immunoSEQ multiplex PCR reads, gives a single entry per CDR3 protein. Among about 210,000 distinct CDR3 sequences, around 95% were seen once, and the ten largest hold less than 0.095%. The sequencing input was CD4+ T cells from PBMCs. The receptors come from a human donor with multiple sclerosis.

The chain has TRBV20-1 and TRBJ2-4; 10 bases match TRBD1. The CDR3 contains 17 residues. After removal of 5 bases from V and 1 base from J, the junction contained 11 bases not matched to a gene. From germline, CDR1 is DFQATT and CDR2 SNEGSKA (reference sequence). In DNA, the CDR3 is TGCAGTGCTGAAGGGACAGGGGATAATGCGGCCAAAAACATTCAGTACTTC. Amino acids: CSAEGTGDNAAKNIQYF.

This rearrangement joins TRBV18 to TRBJ1-1; D is unresolved. The CDR3 is 15 residues long. V lost 0 bases, J lost 3 bases, and 11 bases lay in between. Looked up from germline, CDR1 is KGHSH and CDR2 is LQKENI. CDR3 sequence: CASSPPVRRHTEAFF. Here the CDR3 DNA reads TGTGCCAGCTCACCACCGGTCAGGCGTCACACTGAAGCTTTCTTT.

This clonotype was recorded once. This chain's CDR3 is CAHKKLYNEQFF. The CDR3 bases are TGCGCACACAAGAAGCTTTACAATGAGCAGTTCTTC. The chain employs TRBV5-1 and TRBJ2-1; no definite D call. This CDR3 spans 12 amino acids. Germline V gene data show CDR1 as SGHRS and CDR2 as YFSETQ.

The chain combines TRBV12-3 or TRBV12-4 with TRBJ1-5; D call uncertain. V was shortened by 0 bases and J by 5 bases, with 11 bases between the two germline ends. The CDR3 sequence is 15 residues long. The CDR3 is CASSLAEAPHQPQHF. DNA for the CDR3: TGTGCCAGCAGTTTAGCCGAAGCTCCCCATCAGCCCCAGCATTTT.

The V call is TRBV20-1, the J call TRBJ2-5; 10 bases align to TRBD2. CDR3 length equals 15 residues. From germline, CDR1 is DFQATT and CDR2 SNEGSKA (reference sequence). V lost 3 bases and J lost 1; bases outside the gene matches: 5. The CDR3 nucleotides read TGCAGTGCTAGTCGTAGCGGGGGGCCCCAAGAGACCCAGTACTTC. Protein product: CSASRSGGPQETQYF.

This sequence joins TRBV5-4 and TRBJ2-7; maybe TRBD2 (6 bases). V was shortened by 0 bases and J by 0 bases, with 10 bases between the two germline ends. CDR1 and CDR2 (germline): SGHNT, YYREEE (reference sequence). The CDR3 loop spans 15 amino acids. Here the CDR3 reads CASSLAHGSSYEQYF. The CDR3 nucleotides read TGTGCCAGCAGCTTGGCACACGGGAGCTCCTACGAGCAGTACTTC.

The chain recombines TRBV18 with TRBJ2-5; no clear D gene. Deletions cut 5 bases from V and 0 bases from J, with 4 bases between. The CDR3 covers 12 residues. Germline V CDR1 and CDR2: KGHSH, LQKENI. CDR3 sequence: CASSNNQETQYF. CDR3 sequence (DNA): TGTGCCAGCTCAAATAACCAAGAGACCCAGTACTTC.